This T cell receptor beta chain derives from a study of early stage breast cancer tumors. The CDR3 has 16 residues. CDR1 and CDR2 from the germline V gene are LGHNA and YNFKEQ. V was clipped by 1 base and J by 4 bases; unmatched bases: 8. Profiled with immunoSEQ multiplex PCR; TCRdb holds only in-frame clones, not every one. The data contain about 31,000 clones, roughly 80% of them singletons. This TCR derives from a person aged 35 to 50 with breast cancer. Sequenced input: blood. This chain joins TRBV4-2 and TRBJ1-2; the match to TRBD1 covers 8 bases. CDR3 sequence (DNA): TGTGCCAGCAGCCAAGGCGACAGGGGAGCTAGCTATGGCTACACCTTC. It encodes CASSQGDRGASYGYTF.